This is a list of T cell receptor beta chains from one sample in a study of blood T cell repertoires in COVID-19. Sequencing was performed with immunoSEQ multiplex PCR; in TCRdb, only in-frame clones are kept and a portion is missing. The table includes around 160,000 clones, 70% to 90% detected once. Sequences were obtained from peripheral blood. These receptors were taken from a woman aged 35 to 49 with active or convalescent COVID-19. The CDR3 runs from the conserved cysteine through the conserved F or W. The order of the fields is V gene, D gene, CDR3 length, J gene, clone size, CDR3 DNA, CDR3 protein. The D gene is left open where the match is weak. Part of the rows lack a size; the others show once, few, many or a class for expanded clones.

V gene: TRBV28
D gene: TRBD2
CDR3 length: 16
J gene: TRBJ2-5
clone size: NA
CDR3 DNA: TGTGCCAGCAGCTCTAGCGGGGGGGAGATGAGGCAGACCCAGTACTTC
CDR3 protein: CASSSSGGEMRQTQYF

V gene: TRBV5-4
D gene: TRBD1
CDR3 length: 15
J gene: TRBJ1-3
clone size: many
CDR3 DNA: TGTGCCAGCAGCCGCGGGACAGGGGCCGGAAACACCATATATTTT
CDR3 protein: CASSRGTGAGNTIYF

V gene: TRBV5-6
D gene: TRBD1
CDR3 length: 15
J gene: TRBJ2-7
clone size: NA
CDR3 DNA: TGTGCCAGCAGCTTACCCGGGACAGGGGTCTACGAGCAGTACTTC
CDR3 protein: CASSLPGTGVYEQYF

V gene: TRBV4-1
D gene: NA
CDR3 length: 16
J gene: TRBJ1-1
clone size: NA
CDR3 DNA: TGCGCCAGCAGCTCACTCTTCGGGCAGGGGAACACTGAAGCTTTCTTT
CDR3 protein: CASSSLFGQGNTEAFF

V gene: TRBV9
D gene: TRBD1
CDR3 length: 17
J gene: TRBJ1-1
clone size: NA
CDR3 DNA: TGTGCCCGCAGCGTAGGGGGGAACAGGGGGCTGAACACTGAAGCTTTCTTT
CDR3 protein: CARSVGGNRGLNTEAFF

V gene: TRBV7-2
D gene: TRBD1
CDR3 length: 14
J gene: TRBJ2-7
clone size: NA
CDR3 DNA: TGTGCCAGCAGTACTGGGACAGGGAATCGCGAGCAGTACTTC
CDR3 protein: CASSTGTGNREQYF

V gene: TRBV4-3
D gene: TRBD2
CDR3 length: 16
J gene: TRBJ2-7
clone size: NA
CDR3 DNA: TGCGCCAGCAGCCAAGATATAGGTAGCGGGAGCTACGAGCAGTACTTC
CDR3 protein: CASSQDIGSGSYEQYF

V gene: TRBV19
D gene: NA
CDR3 length: 15
J gene: TRBJ1-1
clone size: NA
CDR3 DNA: TGTGCCAGTAGGGCGGGACTCCTCATGAACACTGAAGCTTTCTTT
CDR3 protein: CASRAGLLMNTEAFF

V gene: TRBV10-3
D gene: TRBD1
CDR3 length: 16
J gene: TRBJ1-2
clone size: NA
CDR3 DNA: TGTGCCATCAGTCAAGGACAGGCCCTTACTAACTATGGCTACACCTTC
CDR3 protein: CAISQGQALTNYGYTF

V gene: TRBV7-2
D gene: NA
CDR3 length: 11
J gene: TRBJ2-7
clone size: NA
CDR3 DNA: TGTGCCAGCAGCTCGGCCTACGAGCAGTACTTC
CDR3 protein: CASSSAYEQYF

V gene: TRBV19
D gene: NA
CDR3 length: 11
J gene: TRBJ1-1
clone size: NA
CDR3 DNA: TGTGCCACCGGACCGACCTGGGAGGCTTTCTTT
CDR3 protein: CATGPTWEAFF

V gene: TRBV19
D gene: TRBD1
CDR3 length: 14
J gene: TRBJ2-7
clone size: NA
CDR3 DNA: TGTGCCAGTAGGACCGGGACAGGCTCCTACGAGCAGTACTTC
CDR3 protein: CASRTGTGSYEQYF

V gene: TRBV11-2
D gene: TRBD2
CDR3 length: 16
J gene: TRBJ2-3
clone size: NA
CDR3 DNA: TGTGCCAGCAGCCCGTGGGCGGGGGGGCCGCCAGATACGCAGTATTTT
CDR3 protein: CASSPWAGGPPDTQYF

V gene: TRBV24-1
D gene: NA
CDR3 length: 13
J gene: TRBJ1-5
clone size: NA
CDR3 DNA: TGTGCCACCAGCGAGGGTACCAATCAGCCCCAGCATTTT
CDR3 protein: CATSEGTNQPQHF

V gene: TRBV10-1
D gene: TRBD2
CDR3 length: 15
J gene: TRBJ2-3
clone size: NA
CDR3 DNA: TGCGCCAGCAGTGAGACTAGCGGGATCGCAGATACGCAGTATTTT
CDR3 protein: CASSETSGIADTQYF

V gene: TRBV5-1
D gene: TRBD1
CDR3 length: 13
J gene: TRBJ1-4
clone size: NA
CDR3 DNA: TGCGCCAGCAGTTGGACAGGGGGAGAAAAACTGTTTTTT
CDR3 protein: CASSWTGGEKLFF

V gene: TRBV11-2
D gene: NA
CDR3 length: 13
J gene: TRBJ1-5
clone size: once
CDR3 DNA: TGTGCCAGCAGCTCGGGACTCAATCAGCCCCAGCATTTT
CDR3 protein: CASSSGLNQPQHF

V gene: TRBV28
D gene: TRBD1
CDR3 length: 16
J gene: TRBJ1-2
clone size: NA
CDR3 DNA: TGTGCCAGCTCGGGACAGATGAAAAGATTTAACTATGGCTACACCTTC
CDR3 protein: CASSGQMKRFNYGYTF

V gene: TRBV7-8
D gene: NA
CDR3 length: 15
J gene: TRBJ2-7
clone size: NA
CDR3 DNA: TGTGCCAGCAGCTTAGTCTACAGGGATGAGTACGAGCAGTACTTC
CDR3 protein: CASSLVYRDEYEQYF

V gene: TRBV27
D gene: TRBD2
CDR3 length: 18
J gene: TRBJ2-7
clone size: NA
CDR3 DNA: TGTGCCAGCACACCACCCCGTAGCGGGAGGGCCTCCTACTACGAGCAGTACTTC
CDR3 protein: CASTPPRSGRASYYEQYF

V gene: TRBV28
D gene: TRBD1
CDR3 length: 15
J gene: TRBJ2-7
clone size: few
CDR3 DNA: TGTGCCAGCAGTTCGTCCCCGACAGGGGTCTACGAGCAGTACTTC
CDR3 protein: CASSSSPTGVYEQYF

V gene: TRBV4-1
D gene: NA
CDR3 length: 14
J gene: TRBJ2-2
clone size: NA
CDR3 DNA: TGCGCCAGCAGCCAAGTTGGTATAGTTGGGGAGCTGTTTTTT
CDR3 protein: CASSQVGIVGELFF

V gene: TRBV21-1
D gene: NA
CDR3 length: 19
J gene: TRBJ2-3
clone size: NA
CDR3 DNA: TGTGCCAGCAGCAAATGGGCCATCAGGGGTTGGTCGGACACAGATACGCAGTATTTT
CDR3 protein: CASSKWAIRGWSDTDTQYF

V gene: TRBV10-3
D gene: NA
CDR3 length: 14
J gene: TRBJ1-4
clone size: NA
CDR3 DNA: TGTGCCACTCATCGGACAGTCTCCCGGGGAAAACTGTTTTTT
CDR3 protein: CATHRTVSRGKLFF

V gene: TRBV19
D gene: NA
CDR3 length: 13
J gene: TRBJ2-3
clone size: NA
CDR3 DNA: TGTGCCAGTAGTCCGCAATCAGGGGATACGCAGTATTTT
CDR3 protein: CASSPQSGDTQYF

V gene: TRBV5-4
D gene: TRBD1
CDR3 length: 15
J gene: TRBJ1-5
clone size: few
CDR3 DNA: TGTGCCAGCAGCTTATCTGGACAGGGCAATCAGCCCCAGCATTTT
CDR3 protein: CASSLSGQGNQPQHF

V gene: TRBV9
D gene: NA
CDR3 length: 16
J gene: TRBJ2-1
clone size: few
CDR3 DNA: TGTGCCAGCAGCACCCACGCCAGGGGTACCTACAATGAGCAGTTCTTC
CDR3 protein: CASSTHARGTYNEQFF

V gene: TRBV6-5
D gene: NA
CDR3 length: 14
J gene: TRBJ2-7
clone size: NA
CDR3 DNA: TGTGCCAGCAGTCGAGGCGGAGGAGACTACGAGCAGTACTTC
CDR3 protein: CASSRGGGDYEQYF

V gene: TRBV7-9
D gene: TRBD1
CDR3 length: 13
J gene: TRBJ1-4
clone size: few
CDR3 DNA: TGTGCCAGCAGGGACAGGGAGGCTGAAAAACTGTTTTTT
CDR3 protein: CASRDREAEKLFF

V gene: TRBV18
D gene: NA
CDR3 length: 11
J gene: TRBJ1-1
clone size: NA
CDR3 DNA: TGTGCCAGCTCACCAAGAGGGGAAGCTTTCTTT
CDR3 protein: CASSPRGEAFF

V gene: TRBV2
D gene: TRBD1
CDR3 length: 17
J gene: TRBJ2-2
clone size: NA
CDR3 DNA: TGTGCCAGCAGCAAACAGGGGCCAGCTACGAACACCGGGGAGCTGTTTTTT
CDR3 protein: CASSKQGPATNTGELFF

V gene: TRBV6-1
D gene: NA
CDR3 length: 14
J gene: TRBJ1-5
clone size: NA
CDR3 DNA: TGTGCCAGCAGTGAGCTCGGGGGGGATCAGCCCCAGCATTTT
CDR3 protein: CASSELGGDQPQHF

V gene: TRBV4-3
D gene: NA
CDR3 length: 15
J gene: TRBJ1-2
clone size: once
CDR3 DNA: TGCGCCAGCTCCCAGGTGTTGGCAGGGAACTATGGCTACACCTTC
CDR3 protein: CASSQVLAGNYGYTF

V gene: TRBV3-1/TRBV3-2
D gene: NA
CDR3 length: 13
J gene: TRBJ2-7
clone size: NA
CDR3 DNA: TGTGCCAGCAGCCAAGATCTCCGGGACAAGCAGTACTTC
CDR3 protein: CASSQDLRDKQYF

V gene: TRBV27
D gene: NA
CDR3 length: 14
J gene: TRBJ1-2
clone size: few
CDR3 DNA: TGTGCCAGCAGGACCAACGAGGGTTTCAGGGGCTACACCTTC
CDR3 protein: CASRTNEGFRGYTF

V gene: TRBV5-8
D gene: NA
CDR3 length: 14
J gene: TRBJ1-1
clone size: NA
CDR3 DNA: TGTGCCAGCAGCTTGGAGGGGGTAAACACTGAAGCTTTCTTT
CDR3 protein: CASSLEGVNTEAFF